This T cell receptor beta chain was sequenced during a study of human T cells and chemical hapten exposure. Background on the study: The study lasted approximately 26 weeks, and patients were dosed weekly with diphenylcyclopropenone on the scalp throughout. Slight differences in pooled library volume were the main source of varying TCR yields across samples.

MiXCR, run by TCRdb on the RACE reads, gives a single entry per CDR3 protein. Among some 110,000 distinct CDR3 sequences listed, around 34% were seen once. To note about this clonotype: Its target is unknown.

Regarding the study as a whole: Relative to controls, expanded TCRs formed significantly more large CDR3 similarity clusters.

Described time point: patch test 3, about 24 weeks after DPC sensitization. The treatment here: therapeutic diphenylcyclopropenone sensitization with weekly scalp DPC. Blood was drawn before each patch test was applied. The input for sequencing was whole blood, taken in connection with sensitization to the hapten diphenylcyclopropenone (DPC). The receptor comes from a man in his forties or fifties with alopecia areata. Some clones in this sample may be carry-over from other donors' samples.

CDR3 nucleotide sequence: TGTGCCAGCAGCCCAGGAGGGGTGCCAGATACGCAGTATTTT. Encoded protein: CASSPGGVPDTQYF. The rearrangement links TRBV9 to TRBJ2-3, with a tentative D call TRBD2 (6 bases). This CDR3 contains 14 residues. From germline, CDR1 is SGDLS and CDR2 YYNGEE. The V gene lost 4 bases and the J gene lost 4 bases, with 13 bases spanning the gap. Together with reference TRBV9 and TRBJ2-3, the CDR3 gives the full variable domain: DSGVTQTPKHLITATGQRVTLRCSPRSGDLSVYWYQQSLDQGLQFLIQYYNGEERAKGNILERFSAQQFPDLHSELNLSSLELGDSALYFCASSPGGVPDTQYFGPGTRLTVL.